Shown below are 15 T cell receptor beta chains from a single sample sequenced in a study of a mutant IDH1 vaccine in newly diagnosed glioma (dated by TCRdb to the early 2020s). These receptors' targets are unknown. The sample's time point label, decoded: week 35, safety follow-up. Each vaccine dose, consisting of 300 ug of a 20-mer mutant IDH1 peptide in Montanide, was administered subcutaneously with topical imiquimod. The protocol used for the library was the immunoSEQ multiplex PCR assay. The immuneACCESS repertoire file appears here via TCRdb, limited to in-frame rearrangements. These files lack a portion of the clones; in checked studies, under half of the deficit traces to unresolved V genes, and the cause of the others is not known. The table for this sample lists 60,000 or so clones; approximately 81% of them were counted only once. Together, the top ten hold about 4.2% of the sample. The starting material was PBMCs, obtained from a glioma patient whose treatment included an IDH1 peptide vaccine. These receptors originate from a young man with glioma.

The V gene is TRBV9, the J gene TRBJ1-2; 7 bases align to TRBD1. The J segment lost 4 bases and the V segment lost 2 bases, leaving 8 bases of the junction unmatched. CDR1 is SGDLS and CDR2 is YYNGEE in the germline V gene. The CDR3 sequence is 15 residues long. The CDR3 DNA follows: TGTGCCAGCAGCGTTACAGGGGCGACTACCTATGGCTACACCTTC. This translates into CASSVTGATTYGYTF. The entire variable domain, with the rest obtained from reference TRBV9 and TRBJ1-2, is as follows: DSGVTQTPKHLITATGQRVTLRCSPRSGDLSVYWYQQSLDQGLQFLIQYYNGEERAKGNILERFSAQQFPDLHSELNLSSLELGDSALYFCASSVTGATTYGYTFGSGTRLTVV.

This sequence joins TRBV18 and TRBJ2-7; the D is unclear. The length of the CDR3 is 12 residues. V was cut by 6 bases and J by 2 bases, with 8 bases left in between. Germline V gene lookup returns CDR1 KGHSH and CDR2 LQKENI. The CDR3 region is CASSLQTYEQYF. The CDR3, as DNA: TGTGCCAGCTCCCTCCAGACCTACGAGCAGTACTTC.

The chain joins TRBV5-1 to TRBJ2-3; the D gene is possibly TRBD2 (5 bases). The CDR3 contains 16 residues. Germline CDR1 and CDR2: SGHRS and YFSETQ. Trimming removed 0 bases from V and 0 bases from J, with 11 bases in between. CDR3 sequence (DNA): TGCGCCAGCAGCTTGGTGGGAGCTGCTAGCACAGATACGCAGTATTTT. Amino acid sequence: CASSLVGAASTDTQYF.

In nucleotides, the CDR3 is TGTGCCAGCAGTGACCCTGGACTAGCGGGCAATGAGCAGTTCTTC. Encoded protein: CASSDPGLAGNEQFF. The chain carries TRBV6-4 and TRBJ2-1, with 11 bases fitting TRBD2. This CDR3 spans 15 amino acids. Germline lookup yields CDR1 MRHNA and CDR2 SNTAGT. The J segment lost 6 bases and the V segment lost 2 bases, leaving 3 bases of the junction unmatched.

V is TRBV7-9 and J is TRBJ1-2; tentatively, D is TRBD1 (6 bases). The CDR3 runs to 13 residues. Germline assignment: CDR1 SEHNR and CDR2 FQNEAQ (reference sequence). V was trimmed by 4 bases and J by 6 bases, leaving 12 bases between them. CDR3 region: CASSSWTENGYTF. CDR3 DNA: TGTGCCAGCAGCTCATGGACAGAAAATGGCTACACCTTC.

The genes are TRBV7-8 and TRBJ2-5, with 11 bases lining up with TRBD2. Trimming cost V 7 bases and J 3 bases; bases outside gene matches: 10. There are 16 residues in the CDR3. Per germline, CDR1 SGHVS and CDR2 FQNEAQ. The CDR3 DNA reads TGTGCCAGCAATGTATTTAGCGGGGGGGCGGAAGAGACCCAGTACTTC. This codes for CASNVFSGGAEETQYF.

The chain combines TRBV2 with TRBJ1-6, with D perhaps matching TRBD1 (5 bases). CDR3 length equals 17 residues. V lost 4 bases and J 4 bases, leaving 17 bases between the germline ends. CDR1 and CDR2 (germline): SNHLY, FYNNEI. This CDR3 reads CASSALDRLFYNSPLHF. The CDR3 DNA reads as TGTGCCAGCAGTGCACTAGACAGATTGTTTTATAATTCACCCCTCCACTTT.

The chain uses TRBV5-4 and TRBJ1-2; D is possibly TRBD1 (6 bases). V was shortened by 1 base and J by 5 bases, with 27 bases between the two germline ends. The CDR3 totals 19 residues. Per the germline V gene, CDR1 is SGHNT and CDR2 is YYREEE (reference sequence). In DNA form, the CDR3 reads TGTGCCAGCAGCTTGTTCGAGGGGGTTTCCGGCTCCGTCCCATATGGCTACACCTTC. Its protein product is CASSLFEGVSGSVPYGYTF.

The CDR3 region is CASSGTGTGRATQYF. In DNA form, the CDR3 reads TGTGCCAGCAGCGGTACCGGGACAGGGCGGGCGACCCAGTACTTC. V usage is TRBV11-2 and J usage is TRBJ2-5; 9 bases line up with TRBD1. V shed 5 bases, J shed 7 bases, and the junction held 11 bases outside the gene matches. The CDR3 sequence is 15 residues long. The germline gives CDR1 SGHAT, CDR2 FQNNGV.

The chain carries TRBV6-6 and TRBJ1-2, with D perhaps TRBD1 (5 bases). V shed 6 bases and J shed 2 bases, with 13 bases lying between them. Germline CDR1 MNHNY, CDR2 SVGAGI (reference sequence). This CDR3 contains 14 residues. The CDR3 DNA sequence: TGTGCCAGCAGACCCGACAGAGTCAACTATGGCTACACCTTC. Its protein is CASRPDRVNYGYTF.

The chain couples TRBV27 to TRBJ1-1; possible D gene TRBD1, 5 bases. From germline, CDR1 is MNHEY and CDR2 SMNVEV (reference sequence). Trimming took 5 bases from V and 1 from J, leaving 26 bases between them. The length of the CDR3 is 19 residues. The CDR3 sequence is CASSLFRYPVGQKNTEAFF. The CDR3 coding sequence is TGTGCCAGCAGTCTTTTTAGATACCCGGTGGGGCAGAAGAACACTGAAGCTTTCTTT.

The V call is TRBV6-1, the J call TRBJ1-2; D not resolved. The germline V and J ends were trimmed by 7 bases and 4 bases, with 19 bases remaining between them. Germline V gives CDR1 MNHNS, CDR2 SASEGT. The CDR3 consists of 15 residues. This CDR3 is CASTGSPRSGYGYTF. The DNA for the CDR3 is TGTGCCAGCACGGGGAGTCCACGCTCCGGCTATGGCTACACCTTC.

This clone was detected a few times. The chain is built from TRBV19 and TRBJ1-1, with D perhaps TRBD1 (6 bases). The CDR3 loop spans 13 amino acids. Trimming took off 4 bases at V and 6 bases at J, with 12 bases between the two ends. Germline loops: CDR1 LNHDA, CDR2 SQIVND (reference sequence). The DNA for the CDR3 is TGTGCCAGTAGTACAGGGGATTCTTCTGAAGCTTTCTTT. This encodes CASSTGDSSEAFF.

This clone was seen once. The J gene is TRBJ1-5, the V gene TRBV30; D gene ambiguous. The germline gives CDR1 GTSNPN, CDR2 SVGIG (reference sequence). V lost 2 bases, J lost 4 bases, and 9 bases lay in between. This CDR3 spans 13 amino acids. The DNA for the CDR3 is TGTGCCTGGAGTCTACGGGGAAATCAGCCCCAGCATTTT. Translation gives CAWSLRGNQPQHF.

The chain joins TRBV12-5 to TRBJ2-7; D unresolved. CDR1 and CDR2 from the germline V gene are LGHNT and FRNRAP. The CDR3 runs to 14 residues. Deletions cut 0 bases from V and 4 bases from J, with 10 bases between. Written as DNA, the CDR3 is TGTGCTAGTGGTTTGGTAAATACTCCGTACGAGCAGTACTTC. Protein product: CASGLVNTPYEQYF.